The 12 T cell receptor beta chains below all came from one sample that was sequenced in a study of Ad26.COV2.S vaccination and SARS-CoV-2 variants. The treatment here: 15 to 20 received Ad26.COV2.S at low or high dose, single or two shots; several received placebo; per-sample allocation not given. Vaccine and placebo recipients were sampled on day 63 after the first injection. The method was immunoSEQ multiplex PCR; TCRdb's version includes in-frame clones alone and lacks a portion of them. The table includes some 320,000 clones, 85% detected once. Specimen: peripheral blood, collected in a trial of Ad26.COV2.S vaccine versus placebo. Receptors originate from a person aged 18 to 65 who received the Ad26.COV2.S COVID-19 vaccine or a placebo.

This rearrangement joins TRBV21-1 to TRBJ2-6. TRBV21-1 is noted as a pseudogene. The CDR3 extends over 17 amino acids. The CDR3: CASSNRAAGSGANVLTF. The CDR3 DNA is TGTGCCAGCAGCAATCGGGCAGCAGGCTCTGGGGCCAACGTCCTGACTTTC.

The CDR3 DNA reads TGTGCCAGCAGCTTAGGAGACGGGCAGCCCCAGCATTTT. It encodes CASSLGDGQPQHF. The chain carries TRBV7-9 and TRBJ1-5; D remains ambiguous. Germline CDR1 reads SEHNR; CDR2 reads FQNEAQ (reference sequence). The CDR3 runs 13 residues. V shed 1 base and J shed 7 bases, with 8 bases lying between them.

This clone was detected only a few times. This chain uses TRBV9 with TRBJ1-2; D uncertain. Germline CDR1 is SGDLS and CDR2 is YYNGEE. The CDR3 has 12 amino acids. The V end lost 7 bases, the J end lost 2 bases, and 9 bases lay between the germline ends. In nucleotides, the CDR3 is TGTGCCAGCGGTGGGCCAAACTATGGCTACACCTTC. This translates into CASGGPNYGYTF.

The chain couples TRBV7-9 to TRBJ2-3; D uncertain. Trimming took off 5 bases at V and 2 bases at J, with 8 bases between the two ends. The CDR3 is 13 amino acids. Germline CDR1 reads SEHNR; CDR2 reads FQNEAQ (reference sequence). Here the CDR3 reads CASSPRYTDTQYF. For the CDR3, the DNA is TGTGCCAGCAGCCCTCGCTACACAGATACGCAGTATTTT.

A remark on this clone: Distinct nucleotide sequences in the sample also encode this CDR3. This chain connects TRBV12-5 to TRBJ1-2; D not resolved. Trimming removed 2 bases at V and 2 bases at J, with 3 bases between. This CDR3 is 12 amino acids long. CDR1 LGHNT and CDR2 FRNRAP come from the germline V gene. DNA of the CDR3: TGTGCTAGTGGTTTGTCAAACTATGGCTACACCTTC. Translated: CASGLSNYGYTF.

The V gene is TRBV5-1, the J gene TRBJ2-7, with TRBD1 identical over 9 bases. The CDR3 extends over 14 amino acids. With 4 bases clipped from V and 5 bases from J, the junction kept 7 bases outside the gene matches. CDR1 is SGHRS and CDR2 is YFSETQ in the germline V gene. The CDR3 loop is CASSRTGVGNEQYF. The CDR3 DNA is TGCGCCAGCAGCAGGACAGGGGTTGGCAACGAGCAGTACTTC.

CDR3 coding DNA: TGCGCCAGCAGCTTGGGACTAGCGGCAGGGACCCAGTACTTC. Translating it yields CASSLGLAAGTQYF. The chain links TRBV5-1 to TRBJ2-5, with 9 positions matching TRBD2. V lost 0 bases and J lost 7; bases outside the gene matches: 4. The germline gives CDR1 SGHRS, CDR2 YFSETQ. The CDR3 has 14 amino acids.

The V gene is TRBV6-1, the J gene TRBJ2-7; D is unclear. The CDR3 totals 14 residues. Trimming cost V 1 base and J 2 bases, with 9 bases left between them. Germline CDR1 reads MNHNS; CDR2 reads SASEGT. CDR3 residues: CASSEVRRTYEQYF. In DNA, the CDR3 is TGTGCCAGCAGTGAAGTAAGGCGAACCTACGAGCAGTACTTC.

The chain employs TRBV7-3 and TRBJ2-1; 12 positions agree with TRBD2. J gave up 4 bases and V 11 bases, and 6 bases lay outside the gene matches. CDR1 SGHTA and CDR2 FQGTGA come from the germline V gene. The CDR3 has 14 residues. CDR3 DNA: TGTGCCTCCCGACTAGCGGGGGAGTACAATGAGCAGTTCTTC. It is translated as CASRLAGEYNEQFF.

This chain joins TRBV5-1 and TRBJ2-1; D is possibly TRBD1 or TRBD2 (5 bases each). Germline V gene lookup returns CDR1 SGHRS and CDR2 YFSETQ. Trimming pared 1 base from V and 7 bases from J, leaving 15 bases between. This CDR3 has 15 amino acids. The DNA for the CDR3 is TGCGCCAGCAGCTTGTTTGGGACCCCGAGTAATGAGCAGTTCTTC. Protein product: CASSLFGTPSNEQFF.

This sequence joins TRBV23-1 and TRBJ2-7; either TRBD1 or TRBD2 may supply D (6 bases each). TRBV23-1 is an ORF; its function is uncertain. V dropped 0 bases and J dropped 4 bases, with 19 bases sitting between them. The CDR3 is 17 residues long. CDR3 bases: TGCGCCAGCAGTCAATCCAAGACATTCGGAGGGGGTTACGAGCAGTACTTC. It is translated as CASSQSKTFGGGYEQYF.

The V gene is TRBV20-1, the J gene TRBJ1-5; D unresolved. Trimming left V 3 bases short and J 7 bases short, with 13 bases between. Germline CDR1 is DFQATT and CDR2 is SNEGSKA (reference sequence). The CDR3 covers 13 residues. The CDR3: CSASGQVSQPQHF. The CDR3 nucleotides read TGCAGTGCTAGTGGGCAGGTCAGCCAGCCCCAGCATTTT.